This record looks at one TCR beta chain sequence and its context. This CDR3 comprises 15 residues. The J segment lost 5 bases and the V segment lost 3 bases, leaving 7 bases of the junction unmatched. Germline CDR1 SGDLS, CDR2 YYNGEE. Profiling relied on immunoSEQ multiplex PCR, and the TCRdb table lists in-frame clones only, not all of them. The table records about 70,000 clones, more than 80% of them present only once. This entry is derived from a study of blood T cell repertoires in COVID-19. As for the study in general: Sites in the United States, Italy and Spain provided acute and convalescent COVID-19 samples. T cells, B-cell-depleted T cells, or PBMCs supplied cDNA or gDNA.

This clonotype originated in a woman older than 75 with active or convalescent COVID-19. The chain couples TRBV9 to TRBJ1-1, with 10 nucleotides matching TRBD1. The sample comprised peripheral blood. The CDR3 region has the DNA TGTGCCAGCAGCGCATTAGGGGGACAGGGGACTGAAGCTTTCTTT. Translating it yields CASSALGGQGTEAFF.